Below, 17 T cell receptor beta chains from the same sample are listed, as sequenced in a study of vaccination and CD4 T cells after COVID-19. Scientists ran DNA taken from cultured CD4+ T cells through the Oncomine TCR Beta short-read assay for sequencing. TCRdb reprocessed the PCR reads via MiXCR and lists one record per CDR3 protein. This sample has 15,000 to 20,000 distinct CDR3 sequences; 43% occur once, and the top ten carry about 6%. Treatment given: roughly 11-day PBMC culture with coronavirus spike peptide pools or control peptides (ViraFEST assay). For these TCRs, the target antigens are not known. Source: CD4+ T cells from blood, cultured in vitro, taken after SARS-CoV-2 vaccination. The receptor source for this set is a human donor who had recovered from COVID-19.

This clonotype was observed a few times. V and J are TRBV18 and TRBJ2-5; TRBD1 agrees at 8 bases. With V trimmed by 1 base and J by 3 bases, 16 bases remained unmatched. CDR1 and CDR2 from the germline V gene are KGHSH and LQKENI. This CDR3 is built from 19 residues. The CDR3 nucleotides are TGTGCCAGCTCACCACTAGTAAAATCCCGGACAGGGTCGGAAGAGACCCAGTACTTC. Translation gives CASSPLVKSRTGSEETQYF.

This clonotype appeared a single time. The J gene is TRBJ2-7, the V gene TRBV7-8; D call uncertain. The CDR3 totals 13 residues. From germline, CDR1 is SGHVS and CDR2 FQNEAQ. V lost 5 bases and J lost 3, with 11 bases in between. The CDR3, as DNA: TGTGCCAGCAGCCCGAGATTATACTACGAGCAGTACTTC. Its translation: CASSPRLYYEQYF.

This clonotype has only a few counts. V gene TRBV27 combines with J gene TRBJ2-2; 7 nucleotides line up with TRBD1. The CDR3 has 16 residues. The J segment lost 8 bases and the V segment lost 0 bases, leaving 9 bases of the junction unmatched. CDR1 is MNHEY, CDR2 SMNVEV, per germline (reference sequence). The CDR3 is CASSLSYGLTGGELFF. The DNA of the CDR3 is TGTGCCAGCAGTTTATCTTACGGGTTGACAGGGGGGGAGCTGTTTTTT.

In its sample, this clonotype is medium-sized (0.01 to 0.1%). This chain uses TRBV28 with TRBJ1-2; maybe TRBD1 (6 bases). The CDR3 has 14 amino acids. Looked up from germline, CDR1 is MDHEN and CDR2 is SYDVKM. Trimming pared 2 bases from V and 4 bases from J, leaving 11 bases between. In DNA form, the CDR3 reads TGTGCCAGCAGTTTAATGGGGGCTCCCTATGGCTACACCTTC. Its translation is CASSLMGAPYGYTF.

The chain carries TRBV15 and TRBJ2-7, with TRBD2 matching 7 bases. This CDR3 contains 16 residues. The germline V gene has CDR1 LNHNV and CDR2 YYDKDF (reference sequence). The J segment lost 0 bases and the V segment lost 1 base, leaving 6 bases of the junction unmatched. DNA for the CDR3: TGTGCCACCAGCAGAGGGGAGGGGTCCCTCTCCTACGAGCAGTACTTC. Its protein product is CATSRGEGSLSYEQYF.

This clonotype was seen a few times. The chain is built from TRBV20-1 and TRBJ1-4; no reliable D call. The CDR3 loop spans 13 amino acids. Trimming took off 1 base at V and 8 bases at J, with 11 bases between the two ends. Germline CDR1 and CDR2: DFQATT and SNEGSKA (reference sequence). CDR3 DNA sequence: TGCAGTGCTAGAGTGGGAAACGGGGAAAAACTGTTTTTT. Protein product: CSARVGNGEKLFF.

The chain couples TRBV28 to TRBJ2-2; D remains ambiguous. V gave up 2 bases and J gave up 2 bases, with 3 bases separating them. The CDR3 has 13 residues. Germline-derived CDR1 and CDR2 are MDHEN and SYDVKM. The DNA of the CDR3 is TGTGCCAGCAGTTTAGGTAACACCGGGGAGCTGTTTTTT. Amino acids: CASSLGNTGELFF.

The V call is TRBV28, the J call TRBJ2-7; D remains unclear. Germline lookup yields CDR1 MDHEN and CDR2 SYDVKM. The CDR3 is made up of 16 amino acids. Deletions cut 6 bases from V and 6 bases from J, with 24 bases between. Here the CDR3 DNA reads TGTGCCAGCAGCCCCACCTGGAAGACCCGGTTTCCCGAGCAGTACTTC. Translated, it gives CASSPTWKTRFPEQYF.

Judged by abundance, this clonotype is medium-sized. The chain links TRBV6-5 to TRBJ1-2, with TRBD1 as a possible D gene (6 bases). Trimming cost V 0 bases and J 5 bases, with 13 bases left between them. CDR1 is MNHEY, CDR2 SVGAGI, per germline. The CDR3 is 15 residues long. CDR3 protein: CASSYSGAGRYGYTF. The CDR3 nucleotides read TGTGCCAGCAGTTACTCGGGGGCAGGGAGGTATGGCTACACCTTC.

The V gene is TRBV2, the J gene TRBJ2-1; D is ambiguous. The CDR3 consists of 13 residues. The V gene lost 7 bases and the J gene lost 4 bases, with 11 bases spanning the gap. Germline CDR1 reads SNHLY; CDR2 reads FYNNEI. The CDR3 region is CASMEMDYNEQFF. Written as DNA, the CDR3 is TGTGCCAGCATGGAGATGGATTACAATGAGCAGTTCTTC.

The chain joins TRBV18 to TRBJ2-2; D gene uncertain. Deletions cut 3 bases from V and 4 bases from J, with 3 bases between. Germline-derived CDR1 and CDR2 are KGHSH and LQKENI. The CDR3 contains 12 residues. The CDR3 bases are TGTGCCAGCTCACCCCCCACCGGGGAGCTGTTTTTT. It translates to CASSPPTGELFF.

The chain uses TRBV14 and TRBJ1-1; 9 bases map to TRBD1. Germline CDR1 is SGHDN and CDR2 is FVKESK. V dropped 0 bases and J dropped 5; count of bases not matched to a gene: 4. This CDR3 contains 15 residues. The CDR3 here is CASSQDRDRVTEAFF. In nucleotides, the CDR3 is TGTGCCAGCAGCCAAGACCGGGACAGGGTTACTGAAGCTTTCTTT.

This clonotype was counted only a few times. The chain links TRBV21-1 to TRBJ2-7; the listed D gene, TRBD1, was not tested against the DNA. TRBV21-1 is a known pseudogene. The CDR3 spans 18 residues. CDR3 in DNA: TGTGCCAGCAGCAAAGTTTCCACTAGGGCGGGGGGCCTCTACGAGCAGTACTTC. Encoded protein: CASSKVSTRAGGLYEQYF.

CDR3: CASSDIREGYGYTF. CDR3 bases: TGTGCCAGCAGTGACATCCGGGAGGGCTATGGCTACACCTTC. The V call is TRBV28, the J call TRBJ1-2; D gene ambiguous. Trimming cost V 5 bases and J 4 bases, with 14 bases left between them. The CDR3 loop spans 14 amino acids. Germline CDR1 and CDR2: MDHEN and SYDVKM.

The chain is built from TRBV5-6 and TRBJ2-7; 13 bases are a match to TRBD2. The germline CDR1 and CDR2 sequences are SGHDT and YYEEEE. The CDR3 extends over 16 amino acids. The V and J ends lost 4 bases and 4 bases, in that order; junction bases with no gene match: 8. The CDR3 DNA is TGTGCCAGCAGCCGAGGGGGACTAGCGGGGTTATACGAGCAGTACTTC. It translates to CASSRGGLAGLYEQYF.

The chain recombines TRBV6-4 with TRBJ2-3; 11 bases line up with TRBD1. V shed 8 bases and J 2 bases; nucleotides not matched to a gene: 0. This CDR3 has 13 residues. Per germline, CDR1 MRHNA and CDR2 SNTAGT. CDR3 residues: CASGQGATDTQYF. CDR3 in DNA: TGTGCCAGCGGACAGGGGGCCACAGATACGCAGTATTTT.

The V and J genes are TRBV28 and TRBJ2-5; tentatively, D is TRBD1 (6 bases). Between the trimmed V and J ends, which lost 5 bases and 4 bases, there was a span of 17 bases. Germline values: CDR1 MDHEN, CDR2 SYDVKM. The CDR3 covers 15 residues. The CDR3, as DNA: TGTGCCAGCAGTCCCCTCTGGGTAGGGGGAGAGACCCAGTACTTC. Protein product: CASSPLWVGGETQYF.